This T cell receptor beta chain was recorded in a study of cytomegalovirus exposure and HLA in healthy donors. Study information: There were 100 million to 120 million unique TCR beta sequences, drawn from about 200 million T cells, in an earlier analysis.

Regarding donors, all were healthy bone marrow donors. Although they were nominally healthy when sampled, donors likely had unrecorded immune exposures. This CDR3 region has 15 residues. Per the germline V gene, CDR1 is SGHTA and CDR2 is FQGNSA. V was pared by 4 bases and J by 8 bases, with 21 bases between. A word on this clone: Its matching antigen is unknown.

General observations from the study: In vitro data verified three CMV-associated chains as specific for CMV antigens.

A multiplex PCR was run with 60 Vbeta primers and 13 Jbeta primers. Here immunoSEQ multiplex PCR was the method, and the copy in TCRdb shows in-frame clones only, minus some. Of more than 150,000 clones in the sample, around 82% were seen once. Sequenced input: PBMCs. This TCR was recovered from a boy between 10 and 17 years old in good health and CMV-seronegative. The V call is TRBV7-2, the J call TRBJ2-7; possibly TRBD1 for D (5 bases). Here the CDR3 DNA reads TGTGCCAGCAGCTCCAAGAGAGTCGACAGCCGAAAGCAGTACTTC. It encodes CASSSKRVDSRKQYF.